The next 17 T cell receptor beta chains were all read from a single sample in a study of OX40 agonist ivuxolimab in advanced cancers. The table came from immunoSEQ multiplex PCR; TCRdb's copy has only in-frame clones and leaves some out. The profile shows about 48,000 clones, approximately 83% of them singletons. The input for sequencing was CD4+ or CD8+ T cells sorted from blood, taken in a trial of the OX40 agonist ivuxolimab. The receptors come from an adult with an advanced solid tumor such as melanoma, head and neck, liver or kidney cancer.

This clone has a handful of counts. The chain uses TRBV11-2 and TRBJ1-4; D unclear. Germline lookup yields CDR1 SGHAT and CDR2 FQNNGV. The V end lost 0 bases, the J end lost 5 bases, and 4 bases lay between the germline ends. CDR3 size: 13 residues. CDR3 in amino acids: CASSLERNEKLFF. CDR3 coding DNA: TGTGCCAGCAGCTTAGAGCGAAATGAAAAACTGTTTTTT.

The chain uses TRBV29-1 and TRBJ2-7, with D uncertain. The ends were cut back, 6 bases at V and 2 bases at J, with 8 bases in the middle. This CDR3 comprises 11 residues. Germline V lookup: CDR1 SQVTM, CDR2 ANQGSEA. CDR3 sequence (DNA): TGCAGCGTAGGACGGACCTACGAGCAGTACTTC. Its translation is CSVGRTYEQYF.

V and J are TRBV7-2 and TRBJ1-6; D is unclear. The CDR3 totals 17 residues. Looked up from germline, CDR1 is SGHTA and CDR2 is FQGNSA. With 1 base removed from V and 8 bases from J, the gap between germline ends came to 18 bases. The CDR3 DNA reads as TGTGCCAGCAGCTTAGTGGCCAGGATAACTGGGGATTCACCCCTCCACTTT. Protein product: CASSLVARITGDSPLHF. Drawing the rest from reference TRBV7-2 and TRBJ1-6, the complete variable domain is GAGVSQSPSNKVTEKGKDVELRCDPISGHTALYWYRQSLGQGLEFLIYFQGNSAPDKSGLPSDRFSAERTGGSVSTLTIQRTQQEDSAVYLCASSLVARITGDSPLHFGNGTRLTVT.

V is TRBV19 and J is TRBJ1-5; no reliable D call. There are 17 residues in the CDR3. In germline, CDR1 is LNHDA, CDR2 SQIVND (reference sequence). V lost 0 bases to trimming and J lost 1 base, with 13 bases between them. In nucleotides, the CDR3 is TGTGCCAGTAGTATAGATCGGATCGGTACGAGCAATCAGCCCCAGCATTTT. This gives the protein CASSIDRIGTSNQPQHF.

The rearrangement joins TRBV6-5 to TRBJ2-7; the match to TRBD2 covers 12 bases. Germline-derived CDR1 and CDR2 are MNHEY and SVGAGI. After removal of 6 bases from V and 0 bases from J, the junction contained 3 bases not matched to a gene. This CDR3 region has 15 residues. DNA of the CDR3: TGTGCCAGCAGGGTGACTAGCGGGGGCTCCTACGAGCAGTACTTC. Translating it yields CASRVTSGGSYEQYF.

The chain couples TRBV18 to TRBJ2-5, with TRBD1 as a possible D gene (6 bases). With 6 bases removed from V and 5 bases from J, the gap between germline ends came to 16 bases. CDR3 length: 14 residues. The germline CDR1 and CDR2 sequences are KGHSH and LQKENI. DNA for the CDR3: TGTGCCAGCTCGACCGCTGGGGGCGGGGAGACCCAGTACTTC. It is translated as CASSTAGGGETQYF. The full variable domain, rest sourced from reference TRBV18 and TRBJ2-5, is NAGVMQNPRHLVRRRGQEARLRCSPMKGHSHVYWYRQLPEEGLKFMVYLQKENIIDESGMPKERFSAEFPKEGPSILRIQQVVRGDSAAYFCASSTAGGGETQYFGPGTRLLVL.

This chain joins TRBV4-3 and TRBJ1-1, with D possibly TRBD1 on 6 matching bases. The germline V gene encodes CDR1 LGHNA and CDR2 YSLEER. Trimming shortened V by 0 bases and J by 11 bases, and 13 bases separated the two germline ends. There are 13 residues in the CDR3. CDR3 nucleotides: TGCGCCAGCAGCCAAGAGGGATTGGGGGCCGCTTTCTTT. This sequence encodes CASSQEGLGAAFF.

CDR3 in amino acids: CASGNGGISYEQYF. The CDR3 DNA sequence: TGTGCTAGTGGAAACGGGGGGATCTCCTACGAGCAGTACTTC. The genes are TRBV12-5 and TRBJ2-7; 7 bases map to TRBD2. CDR1 is LGHNT, CDR2 FRNRAP, per germline. CDR3 length: 14 residues. J lost 0 bases, V lost 6 bases, and 5 bases had no gene match.

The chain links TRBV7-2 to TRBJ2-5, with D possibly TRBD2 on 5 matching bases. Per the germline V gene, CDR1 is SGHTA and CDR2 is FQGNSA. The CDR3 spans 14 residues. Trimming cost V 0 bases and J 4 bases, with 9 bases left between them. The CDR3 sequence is CASSLAGGAETQYF. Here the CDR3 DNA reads TGTGCCAGCAGCTTAGCAGGAGGCGCAGAGACCCAGTACTTC.

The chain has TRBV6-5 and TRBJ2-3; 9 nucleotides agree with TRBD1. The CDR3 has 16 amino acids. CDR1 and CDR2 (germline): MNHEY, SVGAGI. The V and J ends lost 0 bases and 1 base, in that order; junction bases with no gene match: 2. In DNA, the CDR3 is TGTGCCAGCAGTTACTCGGGACAGGGAGGCACAGATACGCAGTATTTT. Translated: CASSYSGQGGTDTQYF.

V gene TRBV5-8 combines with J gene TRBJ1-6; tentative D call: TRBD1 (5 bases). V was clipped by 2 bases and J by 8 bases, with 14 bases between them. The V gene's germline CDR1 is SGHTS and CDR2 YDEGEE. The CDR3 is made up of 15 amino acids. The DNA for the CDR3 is TGTGCCAGCAGCTTTTTGTCAGGGACCCATTCACCCCTCCACTTT. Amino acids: CASSFLSGTHSPLHF.

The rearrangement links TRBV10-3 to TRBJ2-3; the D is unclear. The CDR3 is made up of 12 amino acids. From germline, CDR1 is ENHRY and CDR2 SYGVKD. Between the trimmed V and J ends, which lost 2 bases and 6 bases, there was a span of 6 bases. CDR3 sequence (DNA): TGTGCCATCAGTGAGGCCCTGGATACGCAGTATTTT. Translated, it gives CAISEALDTQYF.

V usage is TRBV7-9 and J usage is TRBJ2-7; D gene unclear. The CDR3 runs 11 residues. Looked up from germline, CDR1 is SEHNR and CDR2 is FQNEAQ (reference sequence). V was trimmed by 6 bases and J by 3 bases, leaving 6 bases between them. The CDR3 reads CASRVNYEQYF. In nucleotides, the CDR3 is TGTGCCAGCAGGGTTAACTACGAGCAGTACTTC.

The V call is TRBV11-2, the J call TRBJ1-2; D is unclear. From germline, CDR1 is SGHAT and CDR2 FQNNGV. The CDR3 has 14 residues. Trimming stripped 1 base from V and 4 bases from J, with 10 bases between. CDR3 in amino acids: CASSLVGSFYGYTF. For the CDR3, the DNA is TGTGCCAGCAGCTTAGTGGGCAGTTTCTATGGCTACACCTTC.

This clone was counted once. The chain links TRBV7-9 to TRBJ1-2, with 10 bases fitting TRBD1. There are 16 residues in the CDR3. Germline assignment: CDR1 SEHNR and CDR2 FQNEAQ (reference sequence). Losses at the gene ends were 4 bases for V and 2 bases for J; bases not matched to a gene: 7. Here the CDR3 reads CASSSRDRGDNYGYTF. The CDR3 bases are TGTGCCAGCAGCTCCCGGGACAGGGGCGACAACTATGGCTACACCTTC.

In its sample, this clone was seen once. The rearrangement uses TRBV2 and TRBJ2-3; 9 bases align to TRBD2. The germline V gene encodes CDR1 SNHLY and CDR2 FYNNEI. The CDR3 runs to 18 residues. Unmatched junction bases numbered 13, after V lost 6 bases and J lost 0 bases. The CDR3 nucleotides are TGTGCCAGCAGCGGAAGGTGGCTAGCGGGATATAGCACAGATACGCAGTATTTT. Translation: CASSGRWLAGYSTDTQYF.

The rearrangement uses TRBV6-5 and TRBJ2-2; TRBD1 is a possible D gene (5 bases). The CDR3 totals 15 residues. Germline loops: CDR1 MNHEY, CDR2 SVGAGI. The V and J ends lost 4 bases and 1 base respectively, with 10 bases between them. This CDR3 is CASSLRQKNTGELFF. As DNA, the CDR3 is TGTGCCAGCAGTTTACGACAGAAGAACACCGGGGAGCTGTTTTTT.